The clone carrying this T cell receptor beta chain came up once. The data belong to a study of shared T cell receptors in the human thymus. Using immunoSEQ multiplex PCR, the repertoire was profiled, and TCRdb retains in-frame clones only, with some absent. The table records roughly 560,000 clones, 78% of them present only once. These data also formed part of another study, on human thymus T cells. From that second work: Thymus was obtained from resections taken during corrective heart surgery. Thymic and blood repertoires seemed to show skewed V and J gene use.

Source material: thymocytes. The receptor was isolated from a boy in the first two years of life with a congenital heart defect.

DNA of the CDR3: TGTGCCACCAGCAGAGTTGCAAGCGGCTCTGGAAACACCATATATTTT. Its translation: CATSRVASGSGNTIYF. V is TRBV15 and J is TRBJ1-3; D gene unclear. Looked up from germline, CDR1 is LNHNV and CDR2 is YYDKDF (reference sequence). This CDR3 region has 16 residues. V lost 1 base to trimming and J lost 0 bases, with 10 bases between them.